This T cell receptor beta chain stems from a study of blood T cell repertoires in COVID-19. Original handling: Researchers report that nucleated cell counts were estimated from reference gene primer amplification. Assay used: immunoSEQ multiplex PCR; TCRdb lists only in-frame clones, some missing. The DNA was the basis for D and trimming; V, J and clone size are from that table. The sample has over 70,000 clones; 85% are singletons. Patients of the Seattle cohort, enrolled during active infection, were followed longitudinally. V was clipped by 6 bases and J by 5 bases; unmatched bases: 4. The CDR3 runs 13 residues.

V and J are TRBV12-3 or TRBV12-4 and TRBJ1-1, with TRBD1 matching 9 bases. The sample taken for sequencing was peripheral blood. This sequence originates from a man in his 60s with COVID-19, enrolled during active disease. In DNA form, the CDR3 reads TGTGCCAGCAGCAAACAGGGGGCTACTGAAGCTTTCTTT. Translating gives CASSKQGATEAFF.